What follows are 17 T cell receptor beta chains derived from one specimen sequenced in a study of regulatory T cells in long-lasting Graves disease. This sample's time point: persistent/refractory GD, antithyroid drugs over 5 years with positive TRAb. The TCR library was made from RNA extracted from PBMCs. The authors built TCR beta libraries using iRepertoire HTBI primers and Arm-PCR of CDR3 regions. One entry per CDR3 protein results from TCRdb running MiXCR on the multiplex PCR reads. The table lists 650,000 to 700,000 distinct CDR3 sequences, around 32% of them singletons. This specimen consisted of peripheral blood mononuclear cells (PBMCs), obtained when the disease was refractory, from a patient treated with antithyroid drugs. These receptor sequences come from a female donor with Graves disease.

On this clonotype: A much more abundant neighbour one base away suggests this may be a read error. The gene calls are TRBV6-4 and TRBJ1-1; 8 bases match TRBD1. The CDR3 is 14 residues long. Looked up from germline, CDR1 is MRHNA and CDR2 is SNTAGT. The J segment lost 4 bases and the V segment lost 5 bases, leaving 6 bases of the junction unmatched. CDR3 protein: CASSPRGRSTEAFF. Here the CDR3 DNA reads TGTGCCAGCAGTCCCAGGGGGCGGAGCACTGAAGCTTTCTTT.

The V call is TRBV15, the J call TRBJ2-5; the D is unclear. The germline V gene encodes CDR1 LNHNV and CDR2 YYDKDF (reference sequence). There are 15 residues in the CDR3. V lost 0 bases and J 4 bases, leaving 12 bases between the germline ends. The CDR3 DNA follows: TGTGCCACCAGCAGAGATGGTGTACCGTCAGAGACCCAGTACTTC. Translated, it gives CATSRDGVPSETQYF.

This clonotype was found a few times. The DNA of the CDR3 is TGCAGCGCGAGAGGATACATGAACACTGAAGCTTTCTTT. As protein: CSARGYMNTEAFF. This chain uses TRBV29-1 with TRBJ1-1, with D unresolved. CDR3 size: 13 residues. V lost 7 bases, J lost 0 bases, and 12 bases lay in between. Germline assignment: CDR1 SQVTM and CDR2 ANQGSEA.

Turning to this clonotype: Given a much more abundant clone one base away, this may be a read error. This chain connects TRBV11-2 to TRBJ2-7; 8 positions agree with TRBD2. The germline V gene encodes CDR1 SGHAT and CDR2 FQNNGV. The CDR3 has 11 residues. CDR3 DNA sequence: TGTGCCAGCAACGGAGCGGGGGAGCAGCACTTC. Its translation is CASNGAGEQHF.

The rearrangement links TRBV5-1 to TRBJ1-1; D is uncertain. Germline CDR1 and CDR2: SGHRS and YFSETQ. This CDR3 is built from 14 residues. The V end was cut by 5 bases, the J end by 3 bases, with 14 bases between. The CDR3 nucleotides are TGCGCCAGCAGGGCCGCTCAGGCGGACACTGAAGCTTTCTTT. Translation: CASRAAQADTEAFF.

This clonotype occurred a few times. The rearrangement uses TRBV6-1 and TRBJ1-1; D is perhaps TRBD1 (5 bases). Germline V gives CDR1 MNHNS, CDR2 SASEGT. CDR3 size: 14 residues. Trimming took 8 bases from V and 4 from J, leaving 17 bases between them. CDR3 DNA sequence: TGTGCCAGCCAATGGGGCCTAGGGGCCACTGAAGCTTTCTTT. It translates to CASQWGLGATEAFF.

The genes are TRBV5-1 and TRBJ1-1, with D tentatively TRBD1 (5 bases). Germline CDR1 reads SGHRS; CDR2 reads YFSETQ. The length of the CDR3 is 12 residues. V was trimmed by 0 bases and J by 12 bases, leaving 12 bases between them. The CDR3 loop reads CASSLEDTLPFF. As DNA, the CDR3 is TGCGCCAGCAGCTTGGAGGACACTTTGCCTTTCTTT.

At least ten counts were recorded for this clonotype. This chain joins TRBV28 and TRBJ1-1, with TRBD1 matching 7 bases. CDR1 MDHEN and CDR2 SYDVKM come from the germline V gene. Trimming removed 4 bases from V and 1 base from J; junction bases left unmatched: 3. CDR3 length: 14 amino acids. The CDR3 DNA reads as TGTGCCAGCAGTTGGCCAGGGGGGAACACTGAAGCTTTCTTT. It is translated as CASSWPGGNTEAFF.

This chain's CDR3 is CASSLDGDTEAFF. The CDR3 DNA reads TGCGCCAGCAGCTTGGATGGGGATACTGAAGCTTTCTTT. The chain couples TRBV5-1 to TRBJ1-1; D is unresolved. The CDR3 contains 13 residues. CDR1 SGHRS and CDR2 YFSETQ come from the germline V gene. The germline V and J ends were trimmed by 0 bases and 5 bases, with 8 bases remaining between them.

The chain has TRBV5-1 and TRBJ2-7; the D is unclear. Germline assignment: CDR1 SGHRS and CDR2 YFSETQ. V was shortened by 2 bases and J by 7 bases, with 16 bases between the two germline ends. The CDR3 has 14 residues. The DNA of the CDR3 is TGCGCCAGCAGCTTACTTCAGGAGCCGTGGGAGCAGTACTTC. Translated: CASSLLQEPWEQYF. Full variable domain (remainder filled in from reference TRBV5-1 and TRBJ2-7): KAGVTQTPRYLIKTRGQQVTLSCSPISGHRSVSWYQQTPGQGLQFLFEYFSETQRNKGNFPGRFSGRQFSNSRSEMNVSTLELGDSALYLCASSLLQEPWEQYFGPGTRLTVT.

The CDR3: CASSPNSGGSYNEQFF. Here the CDR3 DNA reads TGCGCCAGCAGCCCGAATAGCGGGGGCTCCTACAATGAGCAGTTCTTC. V usage is TRBV5-1 and J usage is TRBJ2-1; the match to TRBD2 covers 9 bases. The J segment lost 0 bases and the V segment lost 4 bases, leaving 5 bases of the junction unmatched. This CDR3 has 16 residues. Germline lookup yields CDR1 SGHRS and CDR2 YFSETQ.

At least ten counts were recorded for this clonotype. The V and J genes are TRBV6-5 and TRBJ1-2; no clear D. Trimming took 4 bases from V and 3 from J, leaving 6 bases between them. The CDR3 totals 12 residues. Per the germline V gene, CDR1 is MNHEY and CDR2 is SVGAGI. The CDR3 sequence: CASSSGDYGYTF. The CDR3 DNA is TGTGCCAGCAGTTCCGGAGACTATGGCTACACCTTC.

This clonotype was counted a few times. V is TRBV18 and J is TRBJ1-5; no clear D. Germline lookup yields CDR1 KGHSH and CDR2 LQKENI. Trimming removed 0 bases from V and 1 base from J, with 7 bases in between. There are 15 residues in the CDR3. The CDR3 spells CASSPPGSSNQPQHF. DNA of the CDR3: TGTGCCAGCTCACCACCAGGGTCAAGCAATCAGCCCCAGCATTTT.

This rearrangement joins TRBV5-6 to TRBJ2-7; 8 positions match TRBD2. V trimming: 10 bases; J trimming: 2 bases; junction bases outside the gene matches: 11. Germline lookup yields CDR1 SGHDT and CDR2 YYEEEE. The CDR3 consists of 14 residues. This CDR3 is CAASASGSPYEQYF. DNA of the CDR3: TGTGCCGCGAGCGCTAGCGGGTCCCCCTACGAGCAGTACTTC.

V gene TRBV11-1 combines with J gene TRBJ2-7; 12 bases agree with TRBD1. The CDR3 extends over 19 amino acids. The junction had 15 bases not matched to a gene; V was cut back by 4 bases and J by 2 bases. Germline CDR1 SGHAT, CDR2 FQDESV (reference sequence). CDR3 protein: CASSSLVPGQGAKTYEQYF. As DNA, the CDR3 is TGTGCCAGCAGCTCCTTAGTCCCGGGACAGGGGGCGAAAACCTACGAGCAGTACTTC.

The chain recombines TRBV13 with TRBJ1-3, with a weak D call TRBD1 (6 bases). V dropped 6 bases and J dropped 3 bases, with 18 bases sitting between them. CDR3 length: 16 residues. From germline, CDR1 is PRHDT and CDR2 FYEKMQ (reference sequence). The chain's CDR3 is CASRLQTTGGGNTIYF. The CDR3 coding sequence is TGTGCCAGCAGACTACAAACGACAGGAGGTGGAAACACCATATATTTT.

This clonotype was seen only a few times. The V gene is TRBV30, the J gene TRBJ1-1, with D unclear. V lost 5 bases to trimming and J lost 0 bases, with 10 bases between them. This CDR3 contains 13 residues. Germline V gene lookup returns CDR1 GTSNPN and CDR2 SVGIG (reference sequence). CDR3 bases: TGTGCCTGGGGTCGGGGAATGAACACTGAAGCTTTCTTT. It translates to CAWGRGMNTEAFF. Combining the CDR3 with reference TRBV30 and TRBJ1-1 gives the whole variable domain SQTIHQWPATLVQPVGSPLSLECTVEGTSNPNLYWYRQAAGRGLQLLFYSVGIGQISSEVPQNLSASRPQDRQFILSSKKLLLSDSGFYLCAWGRGMNTEAFFGQGTRLTVV.